In its sample, the clone carrying this T cell receptor (beta chain) was seen once. The V gene lost 6 bases and the J gene lost 4 bases, with 16 bases spanning the gap. CDR3 length: 15 residues. Germline assignment: CDR1 SGHVS and CDR2 FQNEAQ. The sample is drawn from a study of blood T cell repertoires in COVID-19. Study in general: Acute and convalescent COVID-19 specimens originated in the United States, Italy and Spain. T cells, B-cell-depleted T cells, or PBMCs provided the cDNA or gDNA that served as material.

In the source study's methods: Reference gene primers were amplified, and this amplification served to estimate nucleated cell counts. The assay was immunoSEQ multiplex PCR, and TCRdb's table has in-frame clones only and misses some. V, J and clone size were drawn from that table, and D and trimming were deduced from the DNA. The sample has 380,000 or so clones, 80% to 90% seen once. The J gene is TRBJ1-5, the V gene TRBV7-8; D possibly corresponds to TRBD1 (6 bases). This receptor was identified in a middle-aged man with acute or convalescent COVID-19. Sequenced sample: peripheral blood. CDR3 nucleotide sequence: TGTGCCAGCAGAATCGTCCACAGGGAGAATCAGCCCCAGCATTTT. Translation gives CASRIVHRENQPQHF.